Listed here are 14 T cell receptor beta chains from one sample, sequenced in a study of control samples from healthy donors and cancer patients. Produced via immunoSEQ multiplex PCR; TCRdb's table is partial and in-frame only. This table holds 130,000 or so clones, 80% to 90% found once. The sample taken for sequencing was blood. The receptors stem from a man aged 35 to 55 in good health.

J is TRBJ1-6 and V is TRBV6-1; no clear D gene. Trimming left V 2 bases short and J 7 bases short, with 3 bases between. Germline-derived CDR1 and CDR2 are MNHNS and SASEGT. This CDR3 has 12 amino acids. In DNA form, the CDR3 reads TGTGCCAGCAGTGAATGGAATTCACCCCTCCACTTT. Protein: CASSEWNSPLHF.

This chain connects TRBV10-3 to TRBJ1-1; D unclear. This CDR3 has 11 residues. Germline V CDR1 and CDR2: ENHRY, SYGVKD. Trimming took off 6 bases at V and 2 bases at J, with 4 bases between the two ends. CDR3 in DNA: TGTGCCATCAGCCACAACACTGAAGCTTTCTTT. This codes for CAISHNTEAFF.

The chain is built from TRBV19 and TRBJ1-1; weak D call: TRBD1 (5 bases). V gave up 5 bases and J gave up 0 bases, with 13 bases separating them. Germline V gene sequence: CDR1 LNHDA, CDR2 SQIVND (reference sequence). CDR3 size: 15 residues. The CDR3 loop reads CASSLSDTLNTEAFF. CDR3 nucleotides: TGTGCCAGTAGTCTGTCGGACACCCTGAACACTGAAGCTTTCTTT.

For this clone: One end of the junction does not line up with germline, which may come from a read error. The J gene is TRBJ2-2, the V gene TRBV6-6; 12 bases map to TRBD2. CDR3 length: 16 residues. The germline V gene has CDR1 MNHNY and CDR2 SVGAGI (reference sequence). The CDR3 nucleotides are TGTGCCAGCAGCCGCGGGACTAGCGGGTTTACCGAGGAGCTGTTTTTT. It specifies CASSRGTSGFTEELFF.

The rearrangement joins TRBV29-1 to TRBJ2-3; 13 positions match TRBD2. CDR3 length: 16 amino acids. V was pared by 2 bases and J by 7 bases, with 9 bases of the junction left unmatched. The germline CDR1 and CDR2 sequences are SQVTM and ANQGSEA. CDR3 DNA sequence: TGCAGCGTTGAACATGGGACTAGCGGGGTAAAGCATACGCAGTATTTT. It encodes CSVEHGTSGVKHTQYF.

This clone was seen a few times. At one boundary the junction diverges from the germline segment, which might be a read error. V usage is TRBV12-3 or TRBV12-4 and J usage is TRBJ2-3; 9 nucleotides match TRBD2. The CDR3 runs to 11 residues. The CDR3 nucleotides read TGTGCCAGCAGTCCGGGACTAGCCATTACGTTT. This codes for CASSPGLAITF.

V and J are TRBV19 and TRBJ1-6, with D unclear. Germline-derived CDR1 and CDR2 are LNHDA and SQIVND (reference sequence). The CDR3 sequence is 13 residues long. Trimming left V 3 bases short and J 12 bases short, with 12 bases between. The CDR3 is CASSIPQVGPLHF. The DNA for the CDR3 is TGTGCCAGTAGTATCCCTCAGGTGGGACCCCTCCACTTT.

This clone has just a few counts. The chain combines TRBV7-8 with TRBJ2-7; perhaps TRBD2 as D (5 bases). V gave up 6 bases and J gave up 3 bases, with 15 bases separating them. CDR1 is SGHVS and CDR2 is FQNEAQ in the germline V gene. This CDR3 contains 14 residues. The CDR3 spells CASSYARGSYEQYF. The DNA of the CDR3 is TGTGCCAGCAGTTACGCACGAGGGAGCTACGAGCAGTACTTC.

This clone was detected once. The V call is TRBV16, the J call TRBJ1-5; D uncertain. The germline CDR1 and CDR2 sequences are KGHSY and FQNENV. The CDR3 contains 13 residues. Trimming stripped 0 bases from V and 7 bases from J, with 7 bases between. This CDR3 is CASSQSPGQPQHF. In DNA form, the CDR3 reads TGTGCCAGCAGCCAATCTCCAGGACAGCCCCAGCATTTT.

V is TRBV9 and J is TRBJ2-7, with 7 bases that match TRBD1. Germline CDR1 and CDR2: SGDLS and YYNGEE. CDR3 size: 13 residues. The ends lost 0 bases at V and 6 bases at J; junction bases unmatched: 3. The CDR3 DNA is TGTGCCAGCAGCGTAGACAGGGGACCCGAGCAGTACTTC. This codes for CASSVDRGPEQYF.

This chain connects TRBV24-1 to TRBJ2-3; 7 bases align to TRBD2. The CDR3 is made up of 17 amino acids. Germline assignment: CDR1 KGHDR and CDR2 SFDVKD. The trim removed 3 bases at V and 2 bases at J, leaving 10 bases unmatched. In DNA form, the CDR3 reads TGTGCCACCAGTGATCGTAGACTAGCACAAAACACAGATACGCAGTATTTT. It codes for CATSDRRLAQNTDTQYF.

The V gene is TRBV20-1, the J gene TRBJ1-2; a possible D gene is TRBD1 (6 bases). V was shortened by 3 bases and J by 6 bases, with 8 bases between the two germline ends. CDR3 size: 11 residues. Germline CDR1 reads DFQATT; CDR2 reads SNEGSKA (reference sequence). CDR3 region: CSASPGDGYTF. The CDR3 DNA reads as TGCAGTGCTAGTCCAGGGGATGGCTACACCTTC.

The gene calls are TRBV29-1 and TRBJ2-1; D is perhaps TRBD1 or TRBD2 (7 bases each). Between the trimmed V and J ends, which lost 6 bases and 10 bases, there was a span of 22 bases. The length of the CDR3 is 14 residues. Germline V gene sequence: CDR1 SQVTM, CDR2 ANQGSEA. CDR3 nucleotide sequence: TGCAGCGTCGCGACAGGGAGGGTGAGTTACGAGCAGTTCTTC. Amino acid sequence: CSVATGRVSYEQFF.

The chain links TRBV4-2 to TRBJ2-1, with 11 bases lining up with TRBD2. This CDR3 has 17 residues. Germline lookup yields CDR1 LGHNA and CDR2 YNFKEQ. The V and J ends lost 1 base and 0 bases, in that order; junction bases with no gene match: 2. DNA for the CDR3: TGTGCCAGCAGCCAAGGAACTAGCGGGAGCTCCTACAATGAGCAGTTCTTC. Protein: CASSQGTSGSSYNEQFF.